This T cell receptor (beta chain) is drawn from a study of CD8 T cells in Susac syndrome (dated by TCRdb to the late 2010s). Notes on the research overall: The study used repertoire sequencing to test whether antigen drove CD8+ T cell activation and differentiation in Susac syndrome. The investigation overall reported the following: The number of individuals in the TCR sequencing and HLA analysis was recognized as being relatively small.

High-throughput TCR beta sequencing profiled peripheral blood CD8+ and CD4+ T cells from healthy donors, Susac syndrome patients and multiple sclerosis patients. Multiple sclerosis controls were treatment-naive patients with stable or active relapsing-remitting disease fulfilling revised McDonald criteria. Bulk CD8+ and CD4+ T cells were purified by magnetic negative isolation, whereas CD8+ TEMRA cells were enriched by FACS. Blood was collected in EDTA tubes and processed within 24 hours, with PBMCs isolated through density gradient centrifugation. PBMCs intended for TCR sequencing were cryopreserved in liquid nitrogen and thawed later in a water bath at 37 degrees C. The sorted or isolated CD4+, CD8+ and CD8+ TEMRA cells had a purity of 90% or higher. About this clonotype: Its binding antigen is unknown. No base-level quality is on record; no much larger clone is a single base apart.

RNA was extracted with the RNeasy kit and roughly 0.5 to 1 ug was reverse transcribed using random hexamers. The immunoSEQ multiplex PCR assay, which covers 54 Vbeta and 13 Jbeta segments, was used to amplify TCR beta CDR3 regions. PCR amplification bias was corrected by using a synthetic template baseline for primer optimization and computational correction. The authors' pipeline ran thus. Only productive sequences were kept, with reads annotated to V, D and J genes according to IMGT and analyzed in immunoSEQ Analyzer. Clonality was calculated as one minus the Shannon entropy normalized by log2 of the number of productive unique sequences. For each patient and control, public and private clones were evaluated among the 100 most prevalent clones. Clones were defined as Susac-specific when absent from the healthy and MS cohorts, from about 1,100 published viral clones and from other ImmuneACCESS disease sequences. TCRdb cleaned the public reads at Q25 with fastp, built clones with MiXCR and kept in-frame beta chains. Under each unique CDR3 protein, matching rows form one entry showing the most common genes and DNA. TCRdb's processing, not the authors', yielded these V and J calls. This sample lists 130,000 or so distinct CDR3 sequences; roughly 96% were detected once. Of the sample, approximately 0.11% is held by the ten largest clones.

Measured from the cysteine to the phenylalanine, the CDR3 is 15 residues long. Only CDR3 DNA is held: 45 bases, read in frame from base 1. CDR1 LGHDT and CDR2 YNNKEL were looked up in the germline V gene (reference sequence). V trim: 4 bases; J trim: 7 bases; unmatched bases: 8. The chain joins TRBV3-1 to TRBJ1-2, and 11 bases in between align with TRBD1. The sequencing input was CD4+ T cells from PBMCs. This sequence was found in a human donor with multiple sclerosis. The CDR3 protein sequence reads: CASSLGGQGAVGYTF. At the DNA level, the sequence is TGTGCCAGCAGCCTGGGAGGACAGGGGGCTGTTGGCTACACCTTC.